A single sample gave rise to the 25 T cell receptor beta chains below, sequenced in a study of CD8 T cells in Susac syndrome. Reverse transcription of about 0.5 to 1 ug RNA was carried out with random hexamers. MiXCR was run by TCRdb on the immunoSEQ multiplex PCR reads, yielding one entry per CDR3 protein. This table holds under 200,000 distinct CDR3 sequences, around 94% found once. Sequencing was carried out using CD4+ T cells from PBMCs. These receptors were taken from a human donor with Susac syndrome.

This clonotype appeared a single time. This sequence joins TRBV20-1 and TRBJ1-4; D is perhaps TRBD1 (5 bases). The germline V gene encodes CDR1 DFQATT and CDR2 SNEGSKA (reference sequence). Deletions cut 0 bases from V and 8 bases from J, with 10 bases between. The CDR3 has 13 residues. CDR3 protein: CSAREAGEEKLFF. Here the CDR3 DNA reads TGCAGTGCTAGAGAGGCGGGGGAAGAAAAACTGTTTTTT.

The chain combines TRBV29-1 with TRBJ2-1; D call uncertain. Trimming cost V 7 bases and J 5 bases, with 12 bases left between them. Germline V CDR1 and CDR2: SQVTM, ANQGSEA. The CDR3 spans 12 residues. The CDR3 DNA is TGCAGCGGGAGCTCAGGAGACAATGAGCAGTTCTTC. Protein product: CSGSSGDNEQFF.

This sequence joins TRBV9 and TRBJ2-5, with TRBD2 matching 12 bases. Germline values: CDR1 SGDLS, CDR2 YYNGEE. V gave up 3 bases and J gave up 1 base; unmatched junction bases: 10. CDR3 length: 18 residues. This chain's CDR3 is CASSAMGLAGALQETQYF. The CDR3 DNA reads as TGTGCCAGCAGCGCCATGGGACTAGCGGGTGCACTCCAAGAGACCCAGTACTTC.

The J gene is TRBJ1-2, the V gene TRBV6-5; 7 positions match TRBD1. CDR1 is MNHEY and CDR2 is SVGAGI in the germline V gene. Unmatched junction bases numbered 11, after V lost 6 bases and J lost 4 bases. The CDR3 sequence is 15 residues long. CDR3 protein: CASRLTGQAGYGYTF. CDR3 DNA sequence: TGTGCCAGCAGACTAACCGGACAGGCGGGCTATGGCTACACCTTC.

This sequence joins TRBV20-1 and TRBJ1-2, with a weak D call TRBD1 (5 bases). Germline CDR1 DFQATT, CDR2 SNEGSKA (reference sequence). There are 14 residues in the CDR3. The V end lost 0 bases, the J end lost 4 bases, and 12 bases lay between the germline ends. The chain's CDR3 is CSARDLRGGYGYTF. CDR3 in DNA: TGCAGTGCTAGAGATCTGCGGGGGGGCTATGGCTACACCTTC.

The rearrangement links TRBV7-8 to TRBJ2-5, with D perhaps given as TRBD1 or TRBD2 (5 bases each). CDR1 SGHVS and CDR2 FQNEAQ come from the germline V gene. This CDR3 contains 13 residues. The V end was cut by 6 bases, the J end by 4 bases, with 12 bases between. The CDR3 sequence is CASRGPGTETQYF. The DNA for the CDR3 is TGTGCCAGCAGAGGCCCAGGGACAGAGACCCAGTACTTC.

V usage is TRBV5-4 and J usage is TRBJ2-5; 8 bases line up with TRBD2. The trim removed 0 bases at V and 5 bases at J, leaving 3 bases unmatched. This CDR3 has 14 residues. CDR1 and CDR2 from the germline V gene are SGHNT and YYREEE (reference sequence). CDR3 protein: CASSLEGGGETQYF. The CDR3 coding sequence is TGTGCCAGCAGCTTGGAAGGCGGGGGGGAGACCCAGTACTTC.

This clonotype was picked up one time. The J gene is TRBJ1-6, the V gene TRBV9, with D perhaps matching TRBD1 (5 bases). V lost 4 bases and J 10 bases, leaving 18 bases between the germline ends. The CDR3 totals 15 residues. Germline lookup yields CDR1 SGDLS and CDR2 YYNGEE. The CDR3 sequence: CASSLQGRFGSPLHF. Written as DNA, the CDR3 is TGTGCCAGCAGCCTCCAGGGCAGGTTCGGATCACCCCTCCACTTT.

This chain uses TRBV24-1 with TRBJ2-5; D is undetermined. Per the germline V gene, CDR1 is KGHDR and CDR2 is SFDVKD. Trimming cost V 2 bases and J 4 bases, with 7 bases left between them. The CDR3 runs to 13 residues. CDR3 residues: CATSDWPGETQYF. CDR3 DNA sequence: TGTGCCACCAGTGATTGGCCGGGAGAGACCCAGTACTTC.

The chain employs TRBV12-3 or TRBV12-4 and TRBJ1-1; TRBD1 is a possible D gene (6 bases). V was clipped by 2 bases and J by 5 bases, with 12 bases between them. This CDR3 is 14 amino acids long. The CDR3 loop is CASSLQTGRTEAFF. The DNA of the CDR3 is TGTGCCAGCAGTTTACAGACAGGTAGGACTGAAGCTTTCTTT.

This sequence joins TRBV5-4 and TRBJ2-5; possibly TRBD1 or TRBD2 for D (6 bases each). The V and J ends lost 0 bases and 5 bases respectively, with 11 bases between them. CDR1 SGHNT and CDR2 YYREEE come from the germline V gene (reference sequence). The CDR3 totals 14 residues. CDR3 sequence (DNA): TGTGCCAGCAGCTTGGTACCGGGGGCCGAGACCCAGTACTTC. This encodes CASSLVPGAETQYF.

The rearrangement joins TRBV2 to TRBJ1-2; D might be TRBD1 (6 bases). Germline V gives CDR1 SNHLY, CDR2 FYNNEI. The CDR3 consists of 12 residues. Trimming pared 6 bases from V and 7 bases from J, leaving 12 bases between. The CDR3 DNA is TGTGCCAGCAGGGAAACCAGGGGTGGCTACACCTTC. Its protein is CASRETRGGYTF.

The rearrangement uses TRBV4-3 and TRBJ2-1; TRBD2 matches at 11 bases. V was pared by 4 bases and J by 2 bases, with 10 bases of the junction left unmatched. Germline CDR1 LGHNA, CDR2 YSLEER. The CDR3 contains 18 residues. This chain's CDR3 is CASSRASGGSGPYNEQFF. The CDR3 DNA sequence: TGCGCCAGCAGCCGGGCTAGCGGGGGGTCGGGCCCCTACAATGAGCAGTTCTTC.

The chain joins TRBV7-6 to TRBJ1-1, with D possibly TRBD1 on 6 matching bases. This CDR3 contains 15 residues. V shed 4 bases and J shed 6 bases, with 18 bases lying between them. The germline CDR1 and CDR2 sequences are SGHVS and FNYEAQ. The CDR3 nucleotides read TGTGCCAGCAGCTCAGCCGGGGGGCGCTTCGCTGAAGCTTTCTTT. Protein sequence: CASSSAGGRFAEAFF.

The chain carries TRBV18 and TRBJ2-7; maybe TRBD1 (5 bases). Germline assignment: CDR1 KGHSH and CDR2 LQKENI. The CDR3 totals 16 residues. Trimming removed 1 base at V and 2 bases at J, with 15 bases between. The CDR3 DNA reads as TGTGCCAGCTCACCACAAATCCCGGACACCACCTACGAGCAGTACTTC. It codes for CASSPQIPDTTYEQYF. Looking up the rest from reference TRBV18 and TRBJ2-7 gives the full variable domain: NAGVMQNPRHLVRRRGQEARLRCSPMKGHSHVYWYRQLPEEGLKFMVYLQKENIIDESGMPKERFSAEFPKEGPSILRIQQVVRGDSAAYFCASSPQIPDTTYEQYFGPGTRLTVT.

J is TRBJ2-1 and V is TRBV20-1, with 11 bases matching TRBD2. J was trimmed by 0 bases and V by 4 bases; bases with no gene match: 11. Germline-derived CDR1 and CDR2 are DFQATT and SNEGSKA (reference sequence). The CDR3 totals 18 residues. CDR3 DNA: TGCAGTGCTAAAGCGCGGCTAGCGGGGGGACGCTCCTACAATGAGCAGTTCTTC. Protein: CSAKARLAGGRSYNEQFF.

CDR3: CASSTGQGAHIQYF. CDR3 coding DNA: TGTGCCAGCAGTACGGGACAGGGGGCGCACATTCAGTACTTC. The chain recombines TRBV27 with TRBJ2-4, with 12 bases lining up with TRBD1. The V segment lost 5 bases and the J segment 8 bases; nucleotides outside the gene matches: 4. In germline, CDR1 is MNHEY, CDR2 SMNVEV (reference sequence). The CDR3 spans 14 residues.

The sample holds one count of this clonotype. One junction end does not reproduce the germline sequence, and a read error may be involved. The chain joins TRBV7-7 to TRBJ2-5, with 8 bases that match TRBD1. CDR1 and CDR2 from the germline V gene are SSHAT and FNYEAQ (reference sequence). This CDR3 has 14 residues. CDR3 sequence: CASSGARGQGTQYF. The CDR3, as DNA: TGTGCTAGCAGTGGTGCCAGGGGGCAGGGGACCCAGTACTTC.

The rearrangement links TRBV7-3 to TRBJ2-6; TRBD1 matches at 7 bases. The ends lost 1 base at V and 0 bases at J; junction bases unmatched: 6. Germline assignment: CDR1 SGHTA and CDR2 FQGTGA. The CDR3 has 18 residues. The CDR3 sequence is CASSLIGGGSSGANVLTF. In DNA, the CDR3 is TGTGCCAGCAGCTTAATAGGGGGCGGCTCCTCTGGGGCCAACGTCCTGACTTTC.

This chain joins TRBV20-1 and TRBJ1-4, with D hard to call. Germline CDR1 is DFQATT and CDR2 is SNEGSKA (reference sequence). The CDR3 sequence is 11 residues long. Trimming removed 8 bases from V and 8 bases from J, with 12 bases in between. The CDR3: CSLLSREKLFF. The CDR3 nucleotides are TGCAGTCTTCTGTCTCGGGAAAAACTGTTTTTT.

CDR3 residues: CAIRTSGGEYEQYF. The CDR3 coding sequence is TGTGCCATCAGAACTAGCGGGGGGGAATACGAGCAGTACTTC. J is TRBJ2-7 and V is TRBV10-3; 13 bases fit TRBD2. CDR1 and CDR2 (germline): ENHRY, SYGVKD. The CDR3 is 14 amino acids. The V gene end was trimmed by 6 bases and the J gene end by 4 bases; junction bases not matched to a gene: 3.

The gene calls are TRBV7-2 and TRBJ2-3; 12 bases map to TRBD2. Trimming took 4 bases from V and 1 from J; bases not matched to a gene: 3. The germline V gene has CDR1 SGHTA and CDR2 FQGNSA. The CDR3 sequence is 16 residues long. The CDR3 protein is CASSSLAGGGTDTQYF. The CDR3 DNA reads as TGTGCCAGCAGCTCCCTAGCGGGGGGGGGCACAGATACGCAGTATTTT.

V gene TRBV9 combines with J gene TRBJ2-7; 9 bases fit TRBD2. The ends lost 2 bases at V and 3 bases at J; junction bases unmatched: 0. Germline CDR1 reads SGDLS; CDR2 reads YYNGEE. The CDR3 is made up of 13 amino acids. For the CDR3, the DNA is TGTGCCAGCAGCGTTAGCGGGGGCTACGAGCAGTACTTC. Translation gives CASSVSGGYEQYF.

The rearrangement links TRBV7-2 to TRBJ1-1; 7 bases align to TRBD1. Trimming removed 2 bases from V and 4 bases from J; junction bases left unmatched: 1. The length of the CDR3 is 13 residues. Germline loops: CDR1 SGHTA, CDR2 FQGNSA. The CDR3, as DNA: TGTGCCAGCAGCTTATCAGGGGGCACTGAAGCTTTCTTT. Translated, it gives CASSLSGGTEAFF.

V is TRBV9 and J is TRBJ2-7; 7 bases align to TRBD1. CDR1 and CDR2 from the germline V gene are SGDLS and YYNGEE. The CDR3 runs to 15 residues. The junction had 9 bases not matched to a gene; V was cut back by 4 bases and J by 2 bases. CDR3 amino acids: CASSLRDSGAYEQYF. In DNA, the CDR3 is TGTGCCAGCAGCTTACGGGACAGCGGTGCCTACGAGCAGTACTTC.